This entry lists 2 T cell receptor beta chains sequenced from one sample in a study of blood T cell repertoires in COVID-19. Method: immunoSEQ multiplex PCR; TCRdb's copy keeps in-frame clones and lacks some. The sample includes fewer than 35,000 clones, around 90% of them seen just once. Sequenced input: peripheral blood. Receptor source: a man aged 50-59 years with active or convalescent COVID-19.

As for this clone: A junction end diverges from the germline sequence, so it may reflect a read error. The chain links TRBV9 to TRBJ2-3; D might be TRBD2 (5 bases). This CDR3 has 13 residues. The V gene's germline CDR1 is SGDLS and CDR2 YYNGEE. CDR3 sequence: CASSVASTDTRYF. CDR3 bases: TGTGCCAGCAGCGTCGCTAGCACAGATACGCGGTATTTT.

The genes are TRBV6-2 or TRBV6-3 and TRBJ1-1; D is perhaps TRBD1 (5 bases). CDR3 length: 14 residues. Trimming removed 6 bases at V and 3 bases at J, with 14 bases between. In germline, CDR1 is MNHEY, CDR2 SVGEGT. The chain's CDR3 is CASSYGGADTEAFF. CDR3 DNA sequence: TGTGCCAGCAGCTATGGAGGGGCTGACACTGAAGCTTTCTTT.